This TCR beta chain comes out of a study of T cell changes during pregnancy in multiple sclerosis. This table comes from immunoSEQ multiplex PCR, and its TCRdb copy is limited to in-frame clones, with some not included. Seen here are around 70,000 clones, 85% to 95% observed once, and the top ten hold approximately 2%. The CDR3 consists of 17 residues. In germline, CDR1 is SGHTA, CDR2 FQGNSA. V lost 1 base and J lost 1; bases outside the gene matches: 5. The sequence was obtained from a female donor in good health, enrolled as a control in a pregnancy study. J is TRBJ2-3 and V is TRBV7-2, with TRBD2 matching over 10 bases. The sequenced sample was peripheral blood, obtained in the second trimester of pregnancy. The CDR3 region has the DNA TGTGCCAGCAGCTTAGGGGGGCTAGCGGGGGGCACAGATACGCAGTATTTT. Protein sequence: CASSLGGLAGGTDTQYF.